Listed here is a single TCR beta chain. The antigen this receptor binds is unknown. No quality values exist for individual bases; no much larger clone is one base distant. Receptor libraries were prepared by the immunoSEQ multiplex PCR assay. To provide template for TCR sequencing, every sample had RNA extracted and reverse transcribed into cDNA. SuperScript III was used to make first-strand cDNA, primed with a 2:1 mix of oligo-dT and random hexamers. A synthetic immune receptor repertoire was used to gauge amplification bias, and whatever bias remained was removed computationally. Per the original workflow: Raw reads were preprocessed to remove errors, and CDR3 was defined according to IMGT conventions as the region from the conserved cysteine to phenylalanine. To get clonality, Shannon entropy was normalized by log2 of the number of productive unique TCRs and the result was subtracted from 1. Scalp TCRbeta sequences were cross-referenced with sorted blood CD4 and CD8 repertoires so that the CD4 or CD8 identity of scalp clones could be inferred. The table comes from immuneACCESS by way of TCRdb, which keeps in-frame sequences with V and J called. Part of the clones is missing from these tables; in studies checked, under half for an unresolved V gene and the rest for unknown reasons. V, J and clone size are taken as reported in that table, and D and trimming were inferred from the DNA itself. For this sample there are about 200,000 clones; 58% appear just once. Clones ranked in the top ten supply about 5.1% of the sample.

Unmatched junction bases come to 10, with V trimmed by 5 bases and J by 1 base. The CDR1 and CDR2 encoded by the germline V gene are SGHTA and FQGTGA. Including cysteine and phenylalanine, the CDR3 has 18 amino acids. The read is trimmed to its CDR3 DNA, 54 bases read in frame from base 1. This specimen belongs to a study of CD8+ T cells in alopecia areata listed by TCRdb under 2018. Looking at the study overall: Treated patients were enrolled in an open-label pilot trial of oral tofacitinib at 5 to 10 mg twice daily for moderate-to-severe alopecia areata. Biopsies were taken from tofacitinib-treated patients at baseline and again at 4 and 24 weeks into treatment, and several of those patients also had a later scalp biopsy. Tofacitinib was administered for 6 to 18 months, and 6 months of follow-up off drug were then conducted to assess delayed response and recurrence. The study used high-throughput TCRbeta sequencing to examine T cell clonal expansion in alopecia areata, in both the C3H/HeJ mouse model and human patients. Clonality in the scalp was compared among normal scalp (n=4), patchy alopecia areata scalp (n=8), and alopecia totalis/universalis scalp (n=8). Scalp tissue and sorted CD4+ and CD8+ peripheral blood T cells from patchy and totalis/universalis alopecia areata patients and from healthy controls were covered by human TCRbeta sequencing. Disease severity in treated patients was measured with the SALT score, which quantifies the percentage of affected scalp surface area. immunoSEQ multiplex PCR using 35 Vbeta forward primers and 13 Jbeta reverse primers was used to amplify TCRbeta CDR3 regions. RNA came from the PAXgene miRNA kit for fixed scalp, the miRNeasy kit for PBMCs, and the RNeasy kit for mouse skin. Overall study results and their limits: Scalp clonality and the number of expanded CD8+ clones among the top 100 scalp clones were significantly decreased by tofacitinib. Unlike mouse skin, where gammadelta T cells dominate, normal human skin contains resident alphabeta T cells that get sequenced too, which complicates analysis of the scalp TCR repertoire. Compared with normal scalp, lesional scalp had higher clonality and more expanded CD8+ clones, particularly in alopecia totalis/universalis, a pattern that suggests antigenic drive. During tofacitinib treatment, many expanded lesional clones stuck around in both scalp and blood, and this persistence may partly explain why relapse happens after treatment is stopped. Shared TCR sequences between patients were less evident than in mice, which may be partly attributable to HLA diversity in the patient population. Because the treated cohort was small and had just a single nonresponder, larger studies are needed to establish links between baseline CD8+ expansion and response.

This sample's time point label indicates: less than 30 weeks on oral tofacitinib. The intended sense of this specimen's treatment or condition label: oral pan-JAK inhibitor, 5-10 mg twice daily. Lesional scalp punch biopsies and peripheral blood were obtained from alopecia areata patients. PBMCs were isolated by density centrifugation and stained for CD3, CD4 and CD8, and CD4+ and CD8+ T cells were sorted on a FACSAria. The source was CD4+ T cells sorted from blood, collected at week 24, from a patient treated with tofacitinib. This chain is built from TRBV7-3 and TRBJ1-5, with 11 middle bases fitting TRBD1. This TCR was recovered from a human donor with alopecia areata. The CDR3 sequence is CASSLPGQGVVSNQPQHF. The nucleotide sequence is TGTGCCAGCAGCCTCCCGGGACAGGGGGTCGTGAGCAATCAGCCCCAGCATTTT.